Listed below are T cell receptor beta chains from one sample, sequenced in a study of OX40 agonist ivuxolimab in advanced cancers. Sequencing was performed with immunoSEQ multiplex PCR; in TCRdb, only in-frame clones are kept and a portion is missing. The sample yields some 150,000 clones, 85% to 95% seen once. Sequenced here: CD4+ or CD8+ T cells sorted from blood, sampled in a trial of the OX40 agonist ivuxolimab. These receptor sequences come from an adult with an advanced solid tumor such as melanoma, head and neck, liver or kidney cancer. Each CDR3 is given with its conserved first and last residue. A D gene is named only where the DNA matches it firmly. The size of a clone is reported for some rows only, either as once, few or many, or as a class for expanded clones.

>TRBJ2-7|TRBV12-5|-|-
TGTGCTAGTGGCTATAGTATGGGAGAGCAGTACTTC
CASGYSMGEQYF
>TRBJ2-7|TRBV7-2|-|TRBD1
TGTGCCAGCAGTTCGACCGGGACAGGGAATTACGAGCAGTACTTC
CASSSTGTGNYEQYF
>TRBJ2-5|TRBV11-2|-|-
TGTGCCAGCAGCTTGGGCCTGACACAAGAGACCCAGTACTTC
CASSLGLTQETQYF
>TRBJ1-1|TRBV5-1|-|-
TGCGCCAGCAGCCCTACAGGGTTGGCAGCTTTCTTT
CASSPTGLAAFF
>TRBJ2-7|TRBV5-1|-|-
TGCGCCAGCAGCTCACAGGTTCAGCGGGACGAGCAGTACTTC
CASSSQVQRDEQYF
>TRBJ1-1|TRBV5-4|-|TRBD1
TGTGCCAGCAGCTTCGGACAGGTTGAAGCTTTCTTT
CASSFGQVEAFF
>TRBJ2-7|TRBV18|-|TRBD1
TGTGCCAGCTCCTCCCGAGGACAGGACTCCTACGAGCAGTACTTC
CASSSRGQDSYEQYF
>TRBJ2-3|TRBV5-6|-|TRBD2
TGTGCCAGCAGTCGGAGCGGGGGGGGCACAGATACGCAGTATTTT
CASSRSGGGTDTQYF
>TRBJ2-1|TRBV19|-|TRBD2
TGTGCCAGTAGTATAGATCGGGCGGGGGAGCCCTACAATGAGCAGTTCTTC
CASSIDRAGEPYNEQFF
>TRBJ1-1|TRBV7-9|-|TRBD1
TGTGCCAGCAGCTTTCTGACAGGGGTAAGCACTGAAGCTTTCTTT
CASSFLTGVSTEAFF
>TRBJ2-1|TRBV6-5|-|TRBD2
TGTGCCAGCAGTCGGGGGGAGACCCCCAATGAGCAGTTCTTC
CASSRGETPNEQFF
>TRBJ1-6|TRBV6-5|-|-
TGTGCCAGCAGTTTGGGATCGGGTGGGAATTCACCCCTCCACTTT
CASSLGSGGNSPLHF
>TRBJ2-1|TRBV10-3|-|-
TGTGCCACCCATCAGGGCTACAATGAGCAGTTCTTC
CATHQGYNEQFF
>TRBJ1-2|TRBV12-5|-|TRBD1
TGTGCTAGTGGTTCCGGGACAGGGAGTCTATATGGCTACACCTTC
CASGSGTGSLYGYTF
>TRBJ1-1|TRBV15|-|-
TGTGCCACCAGACAGAACACTGAAGCTTTCTTT
CATRQNTEAFF
>TRBJ2-2|TRBV4-1|-|TRBD1
TGCGCCAGCAGCCAAAGGGGGCAGGGGAACACCGGGGAGCTGTTTTTT
CASSQRGQGNTGELFF
>TRBJ1-5|TRBV5-5|-|-
TGTGCCAGCAGCTTGGGACACTCCTTCAATCAGCCCCAGCATTTT
CASSLGHSFNQPQHF
>TRBJ2-7|TRBV10-3|-|-
TGTGCCACCGGGGTAAGCTCCTACGAGCAGTACTTC
CATGVSSYEQYF
>TRBJ2-7|TRBV11-2|-|TRBD1
TGTGCCAGCAGCTTAGGTCGGCGGACAGGGAGCTACGAGCAGTACTTC
CASSLGRRTGSYEQYF
>TRBJ2-2|TRBV10-2|-|TRBD1
TGCGCCAGCAGCTTCAACCCGACAGGGGGCCCCGGGGAGCTGTTTTTT
CASSFNPTGGPGELFF
>TRBJ2-7|TRBV7-9|-|-
TGTGCCAGCAGCTTAGCCAGAAGACACTACGAGCAGTACTTC
CASSLARRHYEQYF
>TRBJ1-1|TRBV4-3|-|-
TGCGCCAGCAGCCGGGGGAGGGGCCAGCTGAACACTGAAGCTTTCTTT
CASSRGRGQLNTEAFF
>TRBJ2-3|TRBV7-3|-|TRBD2
TGTGCCAGCAGCCCGACCGGGACTAGCGGGATACTGGTTGATACGCAGTATTTT
CASSPTGTSGILVDTQYF
>TRBJ1-2|TRBV7-9|-|TRBD1
TGTGCCAGCAGCCCAAAGACAGGGTTCGAGGGCTACACCTTC
CASSPKTGFEGYTF
>TRBJ1-1|TRBV7-8|-|-
TGTGCCAGCAGCTTAGTAGATAGGGACACTGAAGCTTTCTTT
CASSLVDRDTEAFF
>TRBJ1-5|TRBV19|-|-
TGTGCCAGTAGTATCCAGGGAACAAATCAGCCCCAGCATTTT
CASSIQGTNQPQHF
>TRBJ2-7|TRBV10-1|-|-
TGCGCCAGCAGTGCGGCAGGCTTAGGGAGCGCCTACGAGCAGTACTTC
CASSAAGLGSAYEQYF
>TRBJ1-6|TRBV12-5|-|-
TGTGCTAGTGGTTTGAGGCAGGGGAGCTCCTATAATTCACCCCTCCACTTT
CASGLRQGSSYNSPLHF
>TRBJ2-3|TRBV12-5|-|-
TGTGCTAGTGGTTCCGTAAATCGGAATACGCAGTATTTT
CASGSVNRNTQYF
>TRBJ1-2|TRBV11-2|-|-
TGTGCCAGCAGCTCCTCTAACTCTAACTATGGCTACACCTTC
CASSSSNSNYGYTF
>TRBJ1-1|TRBV5-1|-|-
TGCGCCAGCAGGGAGGGCGGGGAAACTGAAGCTTTCTTT
CASREGGETEAFF
>TRBJ1-5|TRBV5-1|-|-
TGCGCCAGCAGCTTGGATAGCAATCAGCCCCAGCATTTT
CASSLDSNQPQHF
>TRBJ1-1|TRBV11-3|-|-
TGTGCCAGCAGCTTAGAGGCGTACACTGAAGCTTTCTTT
CASSLEAYTEAFF
>TRBJ2-7|TRBV23-1|-|TRBD1
TGCGCCAGCAGTCAATCGTCCACAGGGGGCTACGAGCAGTACTTC
CASSQSSTGGYEQYF
>TRBJ2-5|TRBV9|few|-
TGTGCCAGCAGCGTAGTGGGGGAAAAAGAGACCCAGTACTTC
CASSVVGEKETQYF
>TRBJ2-6|TRBV18|-|-
TGTGCCAGCTCACGGCAGGACTCTGGGGCCAACGTCCTGACTTTC
CASSRQDSGANVLTF
>TRBJ1-1|TRBV11-3|-|-
TGTGCCAGCAGCCAGGGGATCGGGGGCATGAACACTGAAGCTTTCTTT
CASSQGIGGMNTEAFF
>TRBJ2-2|TRBV7-6|-|TRBD1
TGTGCCAGCAGCTTAGGACAGGGTGGCACCGGGGAGCTGTTTTTT
CASSLGQGGTGELFF
>TRBJ2-4|TRBV7-2|-|TRBD2
TGTGCCAGCAGCTTAGCAGGGACCGGGGGGAGAAACATTCAGTACTTC
CASSLAGTGGRNIQYF
>TRBJ1-2|TRBV5-1|-|-
TGCGCCAGCAGCTTGGGTGGGGGCCGGTATGGCTACACCTTC
CASSLGGGRYGYTF
>TRBJ2-3|TRBV11-2|-|TRBD2
TGTGCCAGCAGCCGACTAGCGGGGGATTATACGCAGTATTTT
CASSRLAGDYTQYF
>TRBJ2-6|TRBV15|-|-
TGTGCCACCAGCAGAGAAGGGACGCCCGGGGCCAACGTCCTGACTTTC
CATSREGTPGANVLTF
>TRBJ1-2|TRBV16|-|-
TGTGCCAGCAGCCACGAAAGGGAATATGGCTACACCTTC
CASSHEREYGYTF
>TRBJ2-7|TRBV7-2|-|-
TGTGCCAGCAGCCTCGGACAGCACTCCTACGAGCAGTACTTC
CASSLGQHSYEQYF
>TRBJ1-5|TRBV6-6|-|TRBD1
TGTGCCAGCAGTTCTCGACAGGGAGGTCAGCCCCAGCATTTT
CASSSRQGGQPQHF
>TRBJ2-7|TRBV11-1|-|TRBD1
TGTGCCAGCAGCTTAGGGGACAGGGTCGCCTACGAGCAGTACTTC
CASSLGDRVAYEQYF
>TRBJ2-5|TRBV5-1|-|-
TGCGCCAGCAGTAGGGAAATGGGAGAGACCCAGTACTTC
CASSREMGETQYF
>TRBJ2-5|TRBV12-2|-|-
TGTGCAAGTCCCCCCACCGGGGCGGGAGATGGGGGGGGTCAAGAGACCCAGTACTTC
CASPPTGAGDGGGQETQYF
>TRBJ2-7|TRBV7-9|once|TRBD1
TGTGCCAGCAGCTTAGCGTATTCCCGGGACAGGGGGAACTCCTACGAGCAGTACTTC
CASSLAYSRDRGNSYEQYF
>TRBJ1-1|TRBV30|few|TRBD1
TGTGCCTGGGCGACAGGGGCCTACACTGAAGCTTTCTTT
CAWATGAYTEAFF
>TRBJ2-1|TRBV10-3|few|TRBD2
TGTGCCATCAGTCCGGGGGGGTACTACAATGAGCAGTTCTTC
CAISPGGYYNEQFF
>TRBJ1-4|TRBV6-6|once|-
TGTGCCAGCAGTTCCGTCGGGGGTGCAACTAATGAAAAACTGTTTTTT
CASSSVGGATNEKLFF
>TRBJ2-7|TRBV2|-|-
TGTGCCAGCAGTGGTCAAAGGGACGGAACCTACGAGCAGTACTTC
CASSGQRDGTYEQYF
>TRBJ2-2|TRBV6-5|-|-
TGTGCCAGCAGTTCCCCGCGGGAGCTGTTTTTT
CASSSPRELFF
>TRBJ1-3|TRBV5-1|-|-
TGCGCCAGCAGCTTGGAAGGAACTGGAAACACCATATATTTT
CASSLEGTGNTIYF
>TRBJ2-2|TRBV7-2|-|-
TGTGCCAGCAGCTTACAAGGCCTTGAGCTGTTTTTT
CASSLQGLELFF
>TRBJ2-1|TRBV27|-|TRBD1
TGTGCCAGCAGTTCGAACAGGGGCCGGGGAAACGAGCAGTTCTTC
CASSSNRGRGNEQFF
>TRBJ2-6|TRBV28|once|-
TGTGCCAGCAGTTTGGGTGGCTCTGGGGCCAACGTCCTGACTTTC
CASSLGGSGANVLTF
>TRBJ1-4|TRBV4-3|-|TRBD1
TGCGCCAGCAGCCAGCACAGGGGTGCAACTAATGAAAAACTGTTTTTT
CASSQHRGATNEKLFF
>TRBJ1-2|TRBV28|few|TRBD1
TGTGCCAGCAGAACAGGGGGCCACTATGGCTACACCTTC
CASRTGGHYGYTF